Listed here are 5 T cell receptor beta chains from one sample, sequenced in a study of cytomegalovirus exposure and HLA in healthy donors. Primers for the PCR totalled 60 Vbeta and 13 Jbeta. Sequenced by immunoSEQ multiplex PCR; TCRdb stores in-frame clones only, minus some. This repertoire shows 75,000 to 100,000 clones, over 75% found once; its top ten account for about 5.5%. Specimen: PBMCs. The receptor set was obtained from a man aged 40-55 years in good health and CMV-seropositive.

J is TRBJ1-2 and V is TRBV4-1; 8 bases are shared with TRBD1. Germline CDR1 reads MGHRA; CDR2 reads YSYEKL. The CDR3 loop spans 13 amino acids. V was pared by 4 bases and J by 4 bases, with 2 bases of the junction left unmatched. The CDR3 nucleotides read TGCGCCAGCAGCCCTACAGGGGGCTATGGCTACACCTTC. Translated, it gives CASSPTGGYGYTF.

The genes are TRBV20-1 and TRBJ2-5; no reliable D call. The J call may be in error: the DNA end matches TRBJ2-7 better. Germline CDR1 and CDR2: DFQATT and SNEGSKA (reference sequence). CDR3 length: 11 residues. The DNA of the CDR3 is TGCAGTGCTAGTAGGCACTACGAGCAGTACTTC. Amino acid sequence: CSASRHYEQYF.

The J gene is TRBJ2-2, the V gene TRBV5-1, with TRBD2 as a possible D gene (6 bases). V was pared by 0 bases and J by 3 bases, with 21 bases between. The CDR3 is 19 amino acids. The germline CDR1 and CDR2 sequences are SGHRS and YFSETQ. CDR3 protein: CASSLVPTGAGRYTGELFF. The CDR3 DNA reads TGCGCCAGCAGCTTGGTTCCGACTGGAGCGGGTCGGTACACCGGGGAGCTGTTTTTT.

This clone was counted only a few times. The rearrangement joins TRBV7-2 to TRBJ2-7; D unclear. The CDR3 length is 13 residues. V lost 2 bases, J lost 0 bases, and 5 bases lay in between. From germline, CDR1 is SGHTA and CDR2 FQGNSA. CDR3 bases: TGTGCCAGCAGCTTAACATACTCCTACGAGCAGTACTTC. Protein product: CASSLTYSYEQYF. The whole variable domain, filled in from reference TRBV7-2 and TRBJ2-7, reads GAGVSQSPSNKVTEKGKDVELRCDPISGHTALYWYRQSLGQGLEFLIYFQGNSAPDKSGLPSDRFSAERTGGSVSTLTIQRTQQEDSAVYLCASSLTYSYEQYFGPGTRLTVT.

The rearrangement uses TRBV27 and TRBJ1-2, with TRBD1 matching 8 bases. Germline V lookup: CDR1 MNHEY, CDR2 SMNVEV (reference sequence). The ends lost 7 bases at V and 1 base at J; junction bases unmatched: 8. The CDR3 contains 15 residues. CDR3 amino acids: CASNEPGQVNYGYTF. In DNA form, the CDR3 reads TGTGCCAGCAACGAACCGGGACAGGTTAACTATGGCTACACCTTC.